The 26 T cell receptor beta chains below come from one sample, sequenced in a study of human T cells and chemical hapten exposure. TCRdb called the RACE reads again in MiXCR, with one record for every CDR3 protein. The table has under 450,000 distinct CDR3 sequences, approximately 4.4% seen once. Stated time point: patch test 1, 2 weeks after DPC sensitization. The treatment: therapeutic diphenylcyclopropenone sensitization with weekly scalp DPC. This material consisted of whole blood, taken in connection with sensitization to the hapten diphenylcyclopropenone (DPC). The source is a woman between 50 and 59 years old with alopecia areata. Some clones in this sample may be carry-over from other donors' samples.

This clonotype was seen many times. J is TRBJ2-7 and V is TRBV12-3 or TRBV12-4; a weak D match, TRBD1 (6 bases). Trimming removed 3 bases from V and 2 bases from J, with 11 bases in between. This CDR3 has 14 amino acids. In DNA form, the CDR3 reads TGTGCCAGCAGTTTCGGGGCAGGGGCCTACGAGCAGTACTTC. Its translation is CASSFGAGAYEQYF.

This clonotype was observed many times. The V call is TRBV20-1, the J call TRBJ2-3, with TRBD2 matching 7 bases. The trim removed 5 bases at V and 6 bases at J, leaving 11 bases unmatched. Per germline, CDR1 DFQATT and CDR2 SNEGSKA (reference sequence). The CDR3 is made up of 14 amino acids. CDR3 DNA sequence: TGCAGTGCTGTCGGAGCCGGGACTACCGATACGCAGTATTTT. Translated, it gives CSAVGAGTTDTQYF.

The genes are TRBV6-5 and TRBJ1-1; TRBD1 agrees at 10 bases. Trimming removed 5 bases from V and 1 base from J; junction bases left unmatched: 7. Germline V gene lookup returns CDR1 MNHEY and CDR2 SVGAGI. The CDR3 is 16 residues long. This chain's CDR3 is CASSHRQGAGNTEAFF. The CDR3 DNA reads as TGTGCCAGCAGTCATCGACAGGGGGCCGGGAACACTGAAGCTTTCTTT.

The genes are TRBV9 and TRBJ2-1; 8 bases match TRBD2. The V segment lost 4 bases and the J segment 0 bases; nucleotides outside the gene matches: 6. The CDR3 is made up of 16 amino acids. The germline V gene has CDR1 SGDLS and CDR2 YYNGEE. The CDR3 sequence: CASSPGGGISYNEQFF. The CDR3 DNA follows: TGTGCCAGCAGCCCCGGCGGGGGGATCTCCTACAATGAGCAGTTCTTC.

The table lists this clonotype with many counts. The chain employs TRBV20-1 and TRBJ1-1; D perhaps matches TRBD1 (5 bases). This CDR3 has 13 residues. CDR1 is DFQATT and CDR2 is SNEGSKA in the germline V gene (reference sequence). The CDR3 spells CSRWGGYSTEAFF. The CDR3 region has the DNA TGCAGCCGTTGGGGGGGATATAGCACTGAAGCTTTCTTT.

This clonotype was detected a few times. The V call is TRBV15, the J call TRBJ2-3; 10 bases are a match to TRBD1. J gave up 3 bases and V 5 bases, and 5 bases lay outside the gene matches. This CDR3 is 15 amino acids long. Germline V CDR1 and CDR2: LNHNV, YYDKDF (reference sequence). CDR3 amino acids: CATSSGTGETDTQYF. CDR3 in DNA: TGTGCCACCAGCTCCGGGACAGGGGAAACAGATACGCAGTATTTT. The full variable domain, rest sourced from reference TRBV15 and TRBJ2-3, is DAMVIQNPRYQVTQFGKPVTLSCSQTLNHNVMYWYQQKSSQAPKLLFHYYDKDFNNEADTPDNFQSRRPNTSFCFLDIRSPGLGDTAMYLCATSSGTGETDTQYFGPGTRLTVL.

This clonotype was seen a few times. V gene TRBV9 combines with J gene TRBJ2-5; D gene ambiguous. V gave up 0 bases and J gave up 5 bases, with 8 bases separating them. Germline V gene data show CDR1 as SGDLS and CDR2 as YYNGEE. This CDR3 is 13 amino acids long. The CDR3 loop is CASSVEDGETQYF. In DNA form, the CDR3 reads TGTGCCAGCAGCGTAGAGGACGGGGAGACCCAGTACTTC.

About this clonotype: A single base separates this from a much larger clone, so it may be a read error. This rearrangement joins TRBV2 to TRBJ2-5; D perhaps matches TRBD1 (6 bases). This CDR3 contains 13 residues. The germline gives CDR1 SNHLY, CDR2 FYNNEI. CDR3 nucleotide sequence: TGTGCCAGCGAATCCGGACAGAGAGAGTCCCAGTACTTC. It specifies CASESGQRESQYF.

This clonotype was found a few times. This chain links TRBV5-5 with TRBJ2-2; 9 bases match TRBD1. This CDR3 region has 16 residues. Unmatched junction bases numbered 6, after V lost 4 bases and J lost 2 bases. Germline V lookup: CDR1 SGHKS, CDR2 YYEKEE (reference sequence). CDR3 residues: CASSPRQGENTGELFF. The CDR3 nucleotides are TGTGCCAGCAGCCCGCGACAGGGGGAAAACACCGGGGAGCTGTTTTTT.

The rearrangement joins TRBV29-1 to TRBJ2-3; TRBD2 matches at 9 bases. The germline V gene has CDR1 SQVTM and CDR2 ANQGSEA. The CDR3 extends over 14 amino acids. V was clipped by 5 bases and J by 6 bases; unmatched bases: 9. The CDR3 sequence is CSVWGREGLDTQYF. The DNA for the CDR3 is TGCAGCGTTTGGGGGCGGGAGGGCCTCGATACGCAGTATTTT.

The V call is TRBV28, the J call TRBJ1-5, with D tentatively TRBD1 (5 bases). The CDR3 is 12 residues long. Germline V gene data show CDR1 as MDHEN and CDR2 as SYDVKM. V was trimmed by 2 bases and J by 8 bases, leaving 7 bases between them. DNA for the CDR3: TGTGCCAGCAGTTTAGGGGGTAAGCCCCAGCATTTT. This sequence encodes CASSLGGKPQHF.

The table lists this clonotype with many counts. The rearrangement joins TRBV9 to TRBJ2-1; 7 nucleotides agree with TRBD2. V lost 3 bases to trimming and J lost 5 bases; unmatched junction nucleotides: 5. This CDR3 is 14 amino acids long. Germline V lookup: CDR1 SGDLS, CDR2 YYNGEE. The CDR3 sequence is CASSDGTTDNEQFF. DNA of the CDR3: TGTGCCAGCAGCGATGGGACTACTGACAATGAGCAGTTCTTC.

This chain links TRBV30 with TRBJ1-6; no clear D gene. The germline gives CDR1 GTSNPN, CDR2 SVGIG (reference sequence). CDR3 size: 13 residues. Trimming cost V 4 bases and J 5 bases, with 9 bases left between them. The CDR3 DNA reads as TGTGCCTGGACACCTCAGGATAATTCACCCCTCCACTTT. Protein product: CAWTPQDNSPLHF.

This clonotype was seen a few times. V is TRBV4-3 and J is TRBJ1-2; D is uncertain. The germline CDR1 and CDR2 sequences are LGHNA and YSLEER. This CDR3 region has 16 residues. V was trimmed by 0 bases and J by 3 bases, leaving 14 bases between them. CDR3 DNA sequence: TGCGCCAGCAGCCAAGATGGAGCGGGTACGGACTATGGCTACACCTTC. This sequence encodes CASSQDGAGTDYGYTF.

In its sample, this clonotype was seen many times. This chain joins TRBV7-9 and TRBJ2-3, with 10 bases matching TRBD1. Germline V gene lookup returns CDR1 SEHNR and CDR2 FQNEAQ (reference sequence). Trimming cost V 7 bases and J 7 bases; bases outside gene matches: 11. The CDR3 has 15 amino acids. CDR3 bases: TGTGCCAGCACCCCGAGGACAGGGGGTATGCATACGCAGTATTTT. Translated: CASTPRTGGMHTQYF.

This clonotype was counted between two and nine times. Relative to the germline gene, one junction end is altered; a read error may explain this. This chain joins TRBV2 and TRBJ2-5, with 7 positions matching TRBD1. The germline V gene encodes CDR1 SNHLY and CDR2 FYNNEI. This CDR3 is 12 amino acids long. The CDR3 DNA reads as TGTGCCTCACAGGGGCCCCAAGGGACCCAGTACTTC. Encoded protein: CASQGPQGTQYF.

The chain recombines TRBV20-1 with TRBJ2-3, with 7 bases aligning to TRBD2. The germline V gene encodes CDR1 DFQATT and CDR2 SNEGSKA (reference sequence). The CDR3 spans 13 residues. The CDR3 reads CSLRRELADTQYF. CDR3 DNA sequence: TGCTCACTAAGGCGGGAGTTGGCAGATACGCAGTATTTT.

There are many counts of this clonotype. V and J are TRBV20-1 and TRBJ2-1; the match to TRBD2 covers 9 bases. CDR1 is DFQATT, CDR2 SNEGSKA, per germline (reference sequence). CDR3 length: 16 residues. The V segment lost 0 bases and the J segment 8 bases; nucleotides outside the gene matches: 11. CDR3 residues: CSARDAGGDRRYEQFF. DNA for the CDR3: TGCAGTGCTAGAGACGCGGGGGGGGACCGACGATATGAGCAGTTCTTC.

This clonotype was picked up many times. This chain uses TRBV9 with TRBJ1-3, with 9 bases that match TRBD1. Trimming cost V 3 bases and J 5 bases; bases outside gene matches: 6. The germline V gene has CDR1 SGDLS and CDR2 YYNGEE. The CDR3 sequence is 15 residues long. CDR3 region: CASSGRDRERNTIYF. The CDR3 DNA is TGTGCCAGCAGCGGGAGGGACAGGGAGAGAAACACCATATATTTT. Combining the CDR3 with reference TRBV9 and TRBJ1-3 gives the whole variable domain DSGVTQTPKHLITATGQRVTLRCSPRSGDLSVYWYQQSLDQGLQFLIQYYNGEERAKGNILERFSAQQFPDLHSELNLSSLELGDSALYFCASSGRDRERNTIYFGEGSWLTVV.

This chain uses TRBV27 with TRBJ2-1; 8 bases align to TRBD2. With V trimmed by 8 bases and J by 10 bases, 10 bases remained unmatched. The CDR3 sequence is 13 residues long. Germline V gene sequence: CDR1 MNHEY, CDR2 SMNVEV (reference sequence). The CDR3: CASHTGGAREQFF. The DNA for the CDR3 is TGTGCCAGCCACACGGGGGGGGCCAGAGAGCAGTTCTTC.

This clonotype was seen repeatedly, ten times or more. The chain carries TRBV3-1 and TRBJ1-4; the D gene is possibly TRBD1 (6 bases). V was shortened by 2 bases and J by 10 bases, with 11 bases between the two germline ends. The germline V gene encodes CDR1 LGHDT and CDR2 YNNKEL (reference sequence). The CDR3 covers 13 residues. The CDR3 protein is CASSQPRGGKLFF. For the CDR3, the DNA is TGTGCCAGCAGCCAACCGAGGGGGGGAAAACTGTTTTTT.

This clonotype was recorded many times. V is TRBV28 and J is TRBJ2-7; 12 bases agree with TRBD2. The CDR3 consists of 17 residues. V lost 7 bases and J lost 5; bases outside the gene matches: 15. CDR1 MDHEN and CDR2 SYDVKM come from the germline V gene. CDR3 region: CASNLGGLAGGPDEQYF. For the CDR3, the DNA is TGTGCCAGCAACCTAGGGGGGCTAGCGGGAGGGCCGGACGAGCAGTACTTC.

This clonotype occurred many times. The chain joins TRBV29-1 to TRBJ1-2; D perhaps matches TRBD1 (5 bases). The germline V and J ends were trimmed by 7 bases and 1 base, with 10 bases remaining between them. There are 12 residues in the CDR3. Germline CDR1 reads SQVTM; CDR2 reads ANQGSEA. CDR3 nucleotide sequence: TGCAGCGGATTCAGGGTTAACTATGGCTACACCTTC. Translated, it gives CSGFRVNYGYTF.

This clonotype came up many times. This sequence joins TRBV30 and TRBJ1-3; D is ambiguous. The CDR3 covers 11 residues. The germline V and J ends were trimmed by 7 bases and 2 bases, with 6 bases remaining between them. Looked up from germline, CDR1 is GTSNPN and CDR2 is SVGIG (reference sequence). DNA for the CDR3: TGTGCCTCCTCGACTGGAAACACCATATATTTT. Translated: CASSTGNTIYF.

There are a few counts of this clonotype. The rearrangement joins TRBV7-9 to TRBJ2-3; 10 bases match TRBD2. This CDR3 region has 18 residues. In germline, CDR1 is SEHNR, CDR2 FQNEAQ (reference sequence). V lost 5 bases and J lost 2; bases outside the gene matches: 13. CDR3 in DNA: TGTGCCAGCAGCCCTCTAGCGGGAGACCAAAGAGTCACAGATACGCAGTATTTT. It specifies CASSPLAGDQRVTDTQYF.

This clonotype was detected only a few times. This chain links TRBV6-5 with TRBJ2-7; D not certain. CDR1 is MNHEY, CDR2 SVGAGI, per germline. CDR3 size: 11 residues. Trimming pared 8 bases from V and 5 bases from J, leaving 10 bases between. The CDR3 nucleotides read TGTGCCAGCGGACGGTGGGACGAGCAGTACTTC. Its translation: CASGRWDEQYF.